The 18 T cell receptor beta chains presented below share a single source sample, sequenced in a study of T cell repertoires in cytomegalovirus infection. TCRdb processed the reads anew with MiXCR; each CDR3 protein has one entry. The sample includes roughly 230,000 distinct CDR3 sequences, 17% of them seen just once. The material sequenced was CD8+ T cells from PBMCs. The receptors here all came from a human donor in good health (CMV status not recorded). Some clones in this sample may be carry-over from other donors' samples.

In its sample, this clonotype was seen a few times. The chain has TRBV11-2 and TRBJ2-7; tentatively, D is TRBD2 (6 bases). The ends were cut back, 5 bases at V and 2 bases at J, with 16 bases in the middle. The CDR3 runs to 15 residues. The V gene's germline CDR1 is SGHAT and CDR2 FQNNGV. The CDR3 region has the DNA TGTGCCAGCAGCGTCGGGTACGGGGAGGCCTACGAGCAGTACTTC. It specifies CASSVGYGEAYEQYF.

The rearrangement links TRBV19 to TRBJ2-7; TRBD2 matches 13 bases. The CDR3 is 15 amino acids. Germline CDR1 and CDR2: LNHDA and SQIVND (reference sequence). Trimming at V came to 0 bases and at J to 5 bases, leaving 1 base not matched to a gene. The CDR3 loop is CASSIEGLAGDEQYF. The DNA of the CDR3 is TGTGCCAGTAGTATAGAAGGACTAGCGGGGGACGAGCAGTACTTC. The whole variable domain, filled in from reference TRBV19 and TRBJ2-7, reads DGGITQSPKYLFRKEGQNVTLSCEQNLNHDAMYWYRQDPGQGLRLIYYSQIVNDFQKGDIAEGYSVSREKKESFPLTVTSAQKNPTAFYLCASSIEGLAGDEQYFGPGTRLTVT.

This sequence joins TRBV7-6 and TRBJ1-5; possibly TRBD1 for D (6 bases). V was shortened by 4 bases and J by 9 bases, with 10 bases between the two germline ends. The CDR3 totals 12 residues. Germline assignment: CDR1 SGHVS and CDR2 FNYEAQ. This CDR3 reads CASSSTGAPQHF. CDR3 DNA sequence: TGTGCCAGCAGCTCAACGGGGGCGCCCCAGCATTTT.

The gene calls are TRBV11-2 and TRBJ1-1, with TRBD1 matching 7 bases. This CDR3 spans 12 amino acids. Trimming cost V 1 base and J 11 bases; bases outside gene matches: 4. The germline V gene encodes CDR1 SGHAT and CDR2 FQNNGV. The CDR3 region is CASSLGGTDAFF. The CDR3, as DNA: TGTGCCAGCAGCTTAGGAGGGACAGATGCTTTCTTT.

This clonotype was found a few times. The chain employs TRBV5-5 and TRBJ2-6; possible D gene TRBD1, 6 bases. V was shortened by 6 bases and J by 0 bases, with 10 bases between the two germline ends. CDR1 is SGHKS, CDR2 YYEKEE, per germline (reference sequence). CDR3 size: 15 residues. The CDR3 sequence is CASTQGNSGANVLTF. CDR3 in DNA: TGTGCCAGCACCCAGGGGAACTCTGGGGCCAACGTCCTGACTTTC.

The V call is TRBV9, the J call TRBJ2-7, with 7 bases lining up with TRBD2. The CDR3 totals 15 residues. CDR1 is SGDLS and CDR2 is YYNGEE in the germline V gene. Trimming at V came to 3 bases and at J to 5 bases, leaving 11 bases not matched to a gene. CDR3 in DNA: TGTGCCAGCAGCGCCTTAGTCGGGGGGTACAACGAGCAGTACTTC. Protein product: CASSALVGGYNEQYF.

A few counts support this clonotype. The chain carries TRBV6-6 and TRBJ2-5; D not resolved. CDR3 length equals 11 residues. Germline loops: CDR1 MNHNY, CDR2 SVGAGI (reference sequence). Trimming shortened V by 7 bases and J by 5 bases, and 8 bases separated the two germline ends. CDR3 loop: CASTPGETQYF. CDR3 nucleotide sequence: TGTGCCAGCACGCCCGGGGAGACCCAGTACTTC.

The rearrangement uses TRBV28 and TRBJ2-1; 7 bases match TRBD2. J was trimmed by 9 bases and V by 4 bases; bases with no gene match: 6. Germline V gene data show CDR1 as MDHEN and CDR2 as SYDVKM. The CDR3 runs 13 residues. CDR3 sequence reads: CASSSRGGTEQFF. The CDR3 DNA sequence: TGTGCCAGCAGTTCCCGGGGAGGGACTGAGCAGTTCTTC.

The gene calls are TRBV5-1 and TRBJ2-1, with D uncertain. Germline V gene data show CDR1 as SGHRS and CDR2 as YFSETQ. V lost 2 bases and J lost 5, with 5 bases in between. The CDR3 spans 12 residues. CDR3 sequence reads: CASSLPDNEQFF. DNA for the CDR3: TGCGCCAGCAGCTTACCGGACAATGAGCAGTTCTTC.

This clonotype was recorded many times. The chain links TRBV20-1 to TRBJ2-3, with D hard to call. The CDR3 totals 13 residues. Deletions cut 0 bases from V and 9 bases from J, with 13 bases between. The germline V gene has CDR1 DFQATT and CDR2 SNEGSKA (reference sequence). Here the CDR3 DNA reads TGCAGTGCTAGAGATTCTTTGAGTTGGACGCAGTATTTT. The encoded protein is CSARDSLSWTQYF.

This chain uses TRBV7-9 with TRBJ2-1, with D perhaps matching TRBD2 (6 bases). Deletions cut 4 bases from V and 0 bases from J, with 13 bases between. The CDR3 is 16 residues long. CDR1 and CDR2 (germline): SEHNR, FQNEAQ (reference sequence). The DNA of the CDR3 is TGTGCCAGCAGCTACCGTAGCGGATCCTCCTACAATGAGCAGTTCTTC. Protein product: CASSYRSGSSYNEQFF.

There are a few counts of this clonotype. The chain combines TRBV29-1 with TRBJ2-7, with D tentatively TRBD1 (5 bases). Trimming shortened V by 2 bases and J by 3 bases, and 5 bases separated the two germline ends. Germline V lookup: CDR1 SQVTM, CDR2 ANQGSEA. This CDR3 spans 11 amino acids. The CDR3 loop reads CSVEQGYEQYF. CDR3 nucleotide sequence: TGCAGCGTTGAACAGGGCTACGAGCAGTACTTC.

This chain links TRBV5-5 with TRBJ2-7, with D unclear. Germline V gene sequence: CDR1 SGHKS, CDR2 YYEKEE (reference sequence). CDR3 length: 14 amino acids. Between the trimmed V and J ends, which lost 4 bases and 6 bases, there was a span of 17 bases. CDR3 residues: CASSDKLGVGEQYF. The CDR3 coding sequence is TGTGCCAGCAGCGACAAACTTGGGGTAGGCGAGCAGTACTTC.

The gene calls are TRBV14 and TRBJ2-1; 7 bases match TRBD2. This CDR3 is built from 15 residues. Losses at the gene ends were 4 bases for V and 6 bases for J; bases not matched to a gene: 9. CDR1 and CDR2 (germline): SGHDN, FVKESK. CDR3 loop: CASSLVSGAGNEQFF. The CDR3 nucleotides are TGTGCCAGCAGCCTGGTGAGCGGGGCGGGCAATGAGCAGTTCTTC.

This chain links TRBV7-9 with TRBJ1-2; 7 positions match TRBD1. Trimming removed 1 base from V and 4 bases from J; junction bases left unmatched: 9. CDR3 length: 16 residues. CDR1 is SEHNR and CDR2 is FQNEAQ in the germline V gene (reference sequence). The CDR3, as DNA: TGTGCCAGCAGCTTAGGTGGACAGGAGGTGATCTATGGCTACACCTTC. It specifies CASSLGGQEVIYGYTF. Supplemented by reference TRBV7-9 and TRBJ1-2, the full variable domain reads DTGVSQNPRHKITKRGQNVTFRCDPISEHNRLYWYRQTLGQGPEFLTYFQNEAQLEKSRLLSDRFSAERPKGSFSTLEIQRTEQGDSAMYLCASSLGGQEVIYGYTFGSGTRLTVV.

In this sample, this clonotype turned up many times. CDR3 loop: CASSASGTSLDTQYF. The CDR3 region has the DNA TGTGCCAGCAGCGCCTCCGGGACTAGCTTAGATACGCAGTATTTT. The chain carries TRBV9 and TRBJ2-3; 9 nucleotides match TRBD2. This CDR3 has 15 residues. Germline CDR1 is SGDLS and CDR2 is YYNGEE. V was clipped by 3 bases and J by 5 bases; unmatched bases: 7.

The CDR3 DNA follows: TGTGCCAGCAGCCAAGATCTTCGAGCGACTACCGGGACAGGGAAAGAGACCCAGTACTTC. Its protein is CASSQDLRATTGTGKETQYF. The chain carries TRBV14 and TRBJ2-5; 9 nucleotides match TRBD1. This CDR3 is 20 amino acids long. Germline assignment: CDR1 SGHDN and CDR2 FVKESK. Trimming cost V 0 bases and J 3 bases; bases outside gene matches: 17. Full variable domain (rest looked up from reference TRBV14 and TRBJ2-5): EAGVTQFPSHSVIEKGQTVTLRCDPISGHDNLYWYRRVMGKEIKFLLHFVKESKQDESGMPNNRFLAERTGGTYSTLKVQPAELEDSGVYFCASSQDLRATTGTGKETQYFGPGTRLLVL.

This clonotype has just a few counts. This rearrangement joins TRBV4-1 to TRBJ2-2, with D perhaps TRBD1 (6 bases). The V gene lost 1 base and the J gene lost 1 base, with 13 bases spanning the gap. Germline loops: CDR1 MGHRA, CDR2 YSYEKL. The CDR3 sequence is 17 residues long. CDR3 in DNA: TGCGCCAGCAGCCAAGGGTCAGGGGCATTGAACACCGGGGAGCTGTTTTTT. Its translation: CASSQGSGALNTGELFF.